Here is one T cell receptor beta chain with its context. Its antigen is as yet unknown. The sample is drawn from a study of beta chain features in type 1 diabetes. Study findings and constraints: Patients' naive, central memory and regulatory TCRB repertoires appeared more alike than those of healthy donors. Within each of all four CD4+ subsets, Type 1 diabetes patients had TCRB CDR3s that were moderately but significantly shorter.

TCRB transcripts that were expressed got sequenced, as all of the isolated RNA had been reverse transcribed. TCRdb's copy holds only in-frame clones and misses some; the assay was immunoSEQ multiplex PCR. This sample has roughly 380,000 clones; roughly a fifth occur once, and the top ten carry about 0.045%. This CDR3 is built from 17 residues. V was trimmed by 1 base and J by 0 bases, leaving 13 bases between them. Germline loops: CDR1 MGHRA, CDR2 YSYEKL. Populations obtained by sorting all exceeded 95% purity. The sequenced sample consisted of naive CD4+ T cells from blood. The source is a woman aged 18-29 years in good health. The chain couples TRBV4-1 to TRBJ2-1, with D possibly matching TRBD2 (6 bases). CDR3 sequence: CASSQGFAGSSYNEQFF. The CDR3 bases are TGCGCCAGCAGCCAAGGTTTTGCGGGGAGCTCCTACAATGAGCAGTTCTTC.